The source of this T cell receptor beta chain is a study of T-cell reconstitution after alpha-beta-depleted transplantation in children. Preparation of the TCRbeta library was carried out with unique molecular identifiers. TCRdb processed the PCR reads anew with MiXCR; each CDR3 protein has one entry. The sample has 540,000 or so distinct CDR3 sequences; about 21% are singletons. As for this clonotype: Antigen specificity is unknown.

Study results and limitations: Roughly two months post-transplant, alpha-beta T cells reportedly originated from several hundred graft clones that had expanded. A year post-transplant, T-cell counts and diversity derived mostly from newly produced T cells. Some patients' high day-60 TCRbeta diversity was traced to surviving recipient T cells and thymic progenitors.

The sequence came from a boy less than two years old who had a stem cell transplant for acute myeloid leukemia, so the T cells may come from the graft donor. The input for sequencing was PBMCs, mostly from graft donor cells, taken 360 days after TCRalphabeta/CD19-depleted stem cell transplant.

In nucleotides, the CDR3 is TGTGCCATCAGCCCCTCCCTCCCTACAGGGAAGGAGAACACTGAAGCTTTCTTT. It yields the protein CAISPSLPTGKENTEAFF. V gene TRBV10-3 combines with J gene TRBJ1-1; possibly TRBD1 for D (6 bases). Trimming pared 6 bases from V and 1 base from J, leaving 24 bases between. This CDR3 has 18 amino acids. Per germline, CDR1 ENHRY and CDR2 SYGVKD.